The 10 T cell receptor beta chains in this list originate from one sample, sequenced in a study of regulatory T cells in long-lasting Graves disease. Regarding time point: newly diagnosed GD, antithyroid drugs for less than 3 months. Researchers made the TCR library from RNA that was extracted from PBMCs. The TCR beta library used iRepertoire HTBI primers with Arm-PCR amplification of CDR3. TCRdb reprocessed the multiplex PCR reads with MiXCR, giving one entry per CDR3 protein. This table holds 500,000 to 700,000 distinct CDR3 sequences, under 20% found once. This same sample was also part of a study on T cells in Graves' hyperthyroidism and ophthalmopathy.

The sample in question was peripheral blood mononuclear cells (PBMCs), obtained at new diagnosis, from a patient treated with antithyroid drugs. The origin of the receptors is a woman aged 25 to 39 with Graves disease.

Concerning this clonotype: At one of its ends the junction is not consistent with the germline gene, which may arise from a read error. This sequence joins TRBV15 and TRBJ2-5; D might be TRBD1 (6 bases). This CDR3 contains 16 residues. Germline V CDR1 and CDR2: LNHNV, YYDKDF (reference sequence). CDR3 coding DNA: TGCGCCACCAGCAGAGGGGGAACAGTAAGTGCGGAGACCCAGTACTTC. Its protein is CATSRGGTVSAETQYF.

Comments on this clonotype: One end of the junction is discordant with germline, which a read error may explain. The rearrangement uses TRBV9 and TRBJ1-5; 7 bases line up with TRBD1. Germline CDR1 is SGDLS and CDR2 is YYNGEE. This CDR3 is 15 amino acids long. CDR3 protein: CDSSVSTGVGQPQHF. CDR3 DNA sequence: TGTGACAGCAGCGTTTCAACAGGGGTCGGGCAGCCCCAGCATTTT.

This clonotype was found many times. V usage is TRBV27 and J usage is TRBJ2-1; D perhaps matches TRBD1 (6 bases). This CDR3 spans 18 amino acids. Trimming took off 6 bases at V and 2 bases at J, with 23 bases between the two ends. The germline CDR1 and CDR2 sequences are MNHEY and SMNVEV (reference sequence). The CDR3 nucleotides read TGTGCCAGCAGCCGAGAAAGATTTGGAGACAGGCCCTACAATGAGCAGTTCTTC. This codes for CASSRERFGDRPYNEQFF.

The chain joins TRBV19 to TRBJ1-1, with a weak D call TRBD1 (5 bases). The CDR3 length is 14 residues. V was pared by 4 bases and J by 6 bases, with 15 bases between. The V gene's germline CDR1 is LNHDA and CDR2 SQIVND (reference sequence). In DNA, the CDR3 is TGTGCCAGTAGTAGATGGGACGATTGGGCTGAAGCTTTCTTT. Its translation: CASSRWDDWAEAFF. Combining the CDR3 with reference TRBV19 and TRBJ1-1 gives the whole variable domain DGGITQSPKYLFRKEGQNVTLSCEQNLNHDAMYWYRQDPGQGLRLIYYSQIVNDFQKGDIAEGYSVSREKKESFPLTVTSAQKNPTAFYLCASSRWDDWAEAFFGQGTRLTVV.

DNA of the CDR3: TGCAGCCAAACCCAAACAGGGTCTGATTCACCCCTCCACTTT. It yields the protein CSQTQTGSDSPLHF. This sequence joins TRBV20-1 and TRBJ1-6, with D possibly matching TRBD1 (6 bases). This CDR3 has 14 amino acids. Germline V gives CDR1 DFQATT, CDR2 SNEGSKA (reference sequence).

The rearrangement links TRBV11-2 to TRBJ2-7; D unresolved. Trimming took 0 bases from V and 6 from J, leaving 9 bases between them. This CDR3 is built from 13 residues. From germline, CDR1 is SGHAT and CDR2 FQNNGV. This CDR3 reads CASSLDSRLEQYF. Written as DNA, the CDR3 is TGTGCCAGCAGCTTAGACAGCAGACTCGAGCAGTACTTC.

The rearrangement links TRBV5-1 to TRBJ2-2, with TRBD1 matching over 7 bases. There are 15 residues in the CDR3. V lost 4 bases and J lost 1; bases outside the gene matches: 4. Germline V CDR1 and CDR2: SGHRS, YFSETQ. The CDR3 is CASSETGLNTGELFF. In nucleotides, the CDR3 is TGCGCCAGCAGCGAGACAGGGTTGAACACCGGGGAGCTGTTTTTT.

This clonotype has more than one count but fewer than ten. V is TRBV18 and J is TRBJ2-7; D is possibly TRBD1 or TRBD2 (5 bases each). The DNA end is more similar to TRBJ2-3, so the J call may be wrong. Germline CDR1 reads KGHSH; CDR2 reads LQKENI. This CDR3 comprises 15 residues. This CDR3 reads CASQIDRGVRDTQYF. In nucleotides, the CDR3 is TGTGCCAGCCAAATTGACAGAGGGGTTCGAGATACGCAGTATTTT.

This clonotype appeared many times. The chain is built from TRBV2 and TRBJ1-2, with a possible D match to TRBD1 (6 bases). Germline assignment: CDR1 SNHLY and CDR2 FYNNEI. V dropped 1 base and J dropped 4 bases, with 10 bases sitting between them. The CDR3 has 14 residues. DNA of the CDR3: TGTGCCAGCAGTGAAGACAGGGTCGGCTATGGCTACACCTTC. Encoded protein: CASSEDRVGYGYTF.

This clonotype was counted only a few times. This chain links TRBV6-1 with TRBJ2-3; 9 bases map to TRBD1. In germline, CDR1 is MNHNS, CDR2 SASEGT. The CDR3 extends over 13 amino acids. J lost 3 bases, V lost 11 bases, and 6 bases had no gene match. The CDR3 is CAQSGTGTDTQYF. Here the CDR3 DNA reads TGTGCCCAGTCGGGGACAGGGACAGATACGCAGTATTTT.